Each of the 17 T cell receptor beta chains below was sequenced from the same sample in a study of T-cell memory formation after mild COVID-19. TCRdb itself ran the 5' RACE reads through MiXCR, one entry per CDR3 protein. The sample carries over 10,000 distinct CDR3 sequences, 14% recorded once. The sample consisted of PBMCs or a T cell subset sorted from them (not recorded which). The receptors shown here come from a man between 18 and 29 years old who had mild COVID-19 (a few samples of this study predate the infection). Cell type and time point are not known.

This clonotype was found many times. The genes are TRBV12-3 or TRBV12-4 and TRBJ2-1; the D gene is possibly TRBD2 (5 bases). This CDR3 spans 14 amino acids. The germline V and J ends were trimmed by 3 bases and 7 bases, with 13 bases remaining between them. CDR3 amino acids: CASSFYLASNEQFF. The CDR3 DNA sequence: TGTGCCAGCAGTTTTTACCTAGCTTCGAATGAGCAGTTCTTC.

Written as DNA, the CDR3 is TGCAGCGCTACCGGGACAAGCTACGAGCAGTACTTC. This encodes CSATGTSYEQYF. The J gene is TRBJ2-7, the V gene TRBV29-1, with TRBD1 as a possible D gene (6 bases). Germline V gives CDR1 SQVTM, CDR2 ANQGSEA. Deletions cut 7 bases from V and 3 bases from J, with 13 bases between. CDR3 size: 12 residues.

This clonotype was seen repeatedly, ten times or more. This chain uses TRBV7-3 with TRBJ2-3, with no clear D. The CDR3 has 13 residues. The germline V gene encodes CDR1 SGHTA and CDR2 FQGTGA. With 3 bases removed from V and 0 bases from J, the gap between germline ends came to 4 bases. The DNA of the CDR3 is TGTGCCAGCAGCTTTGGGAGCACAGATACGCAGTATTTT. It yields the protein CASSFGSTDTQYF.

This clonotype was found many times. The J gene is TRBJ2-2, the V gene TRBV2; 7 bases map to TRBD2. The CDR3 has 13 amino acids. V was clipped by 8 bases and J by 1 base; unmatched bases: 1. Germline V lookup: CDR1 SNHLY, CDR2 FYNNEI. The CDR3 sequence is CASSGGNTGELFF. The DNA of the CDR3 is TGTGCCAGCTCGGGGGGGAACACCGGGGAGCTGTTTTTT.

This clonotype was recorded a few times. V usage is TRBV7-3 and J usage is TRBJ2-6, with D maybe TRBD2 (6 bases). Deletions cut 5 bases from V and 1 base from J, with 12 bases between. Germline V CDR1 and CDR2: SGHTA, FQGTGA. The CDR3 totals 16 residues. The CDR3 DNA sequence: TGTGCCAGCAGCCTCGGGACTTCATCTGGGGCCAACGTCCTGACTTTC. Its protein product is CASSLGTSSGANVLTF.

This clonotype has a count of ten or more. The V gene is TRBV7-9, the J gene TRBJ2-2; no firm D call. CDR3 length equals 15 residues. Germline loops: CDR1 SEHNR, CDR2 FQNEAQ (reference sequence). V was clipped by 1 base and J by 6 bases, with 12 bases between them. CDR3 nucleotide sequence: TGTGCCAGCAGCTTAGGTTCCGGTTCTCCCGGGGAGCTGTTTTTT. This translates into CASSLGSGSPGELFF.

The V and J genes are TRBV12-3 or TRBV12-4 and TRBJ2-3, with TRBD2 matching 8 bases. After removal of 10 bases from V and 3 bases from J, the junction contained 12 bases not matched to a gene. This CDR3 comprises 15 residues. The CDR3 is CATLAGLYETDTQYF. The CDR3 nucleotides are TGTGCCACCCTAGCGGGTCTCTACGAGACAGATACGCAGTATTTT.

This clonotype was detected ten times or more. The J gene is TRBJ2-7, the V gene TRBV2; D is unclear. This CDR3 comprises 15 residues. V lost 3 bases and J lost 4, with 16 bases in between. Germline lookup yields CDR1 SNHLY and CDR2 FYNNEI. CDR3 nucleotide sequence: TGTGCCAGCAGTGATCTTGAAGACTTGACATACGAGCAGTACGTC. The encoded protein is CASSDLEDLTYEQYV.

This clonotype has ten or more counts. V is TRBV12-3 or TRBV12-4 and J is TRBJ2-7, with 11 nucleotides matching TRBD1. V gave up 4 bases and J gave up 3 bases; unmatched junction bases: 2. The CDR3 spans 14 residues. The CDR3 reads CASSSGTGGYEQYF. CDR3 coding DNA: TGTGCCAGCAGTTCGGGGACAGGGGGCTACGAGCAGTACTTC.

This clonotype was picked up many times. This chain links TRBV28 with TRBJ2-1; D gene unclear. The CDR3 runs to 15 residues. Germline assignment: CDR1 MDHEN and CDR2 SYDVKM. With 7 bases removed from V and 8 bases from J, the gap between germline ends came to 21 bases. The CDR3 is CASNIPGPDPHEQFF. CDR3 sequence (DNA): TGTGCCAGCAATATCCCGGGCCCAGACCCCCATGAGCAGTTCTTC.

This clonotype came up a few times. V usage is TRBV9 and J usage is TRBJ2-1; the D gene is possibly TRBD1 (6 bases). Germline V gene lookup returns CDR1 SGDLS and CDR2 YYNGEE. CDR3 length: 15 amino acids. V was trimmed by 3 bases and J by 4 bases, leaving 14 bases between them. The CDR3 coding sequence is TGTGCCAGCAGCGGTCCGGGACACCTTTACAATGAGCAGTTCTTC. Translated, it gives CASSGPGHLYNEQFF.

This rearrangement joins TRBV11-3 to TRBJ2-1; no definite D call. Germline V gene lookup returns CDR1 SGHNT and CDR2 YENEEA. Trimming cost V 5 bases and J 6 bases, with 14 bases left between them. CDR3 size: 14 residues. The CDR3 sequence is CASSPTPSFNEQFF. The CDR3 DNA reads TGTGCCAGCAGCCCCACCCCAAGCTTCAATGAGCAGTTCTTC.

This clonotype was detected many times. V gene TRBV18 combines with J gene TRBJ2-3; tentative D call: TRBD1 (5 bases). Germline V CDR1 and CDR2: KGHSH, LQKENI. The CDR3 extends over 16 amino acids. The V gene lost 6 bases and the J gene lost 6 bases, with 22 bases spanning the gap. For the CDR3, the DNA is TGTGCCAGCTCGCCAACCAGTAGGGGCAAAGATGATACGCAGTATTTT. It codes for CASSPTSRGKDDTQYF. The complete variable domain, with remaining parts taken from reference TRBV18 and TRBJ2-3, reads NAGVMQNPRHLVRRRGQEARLRCSPMKGHSHVYWYRQLPEEGLKFMVYLQKENIIDESGMPKERFSAEFPKEGPSILRIQQVVRGDSAAYFCASSPTSRGKDDTQYFGPGTRLTVL.

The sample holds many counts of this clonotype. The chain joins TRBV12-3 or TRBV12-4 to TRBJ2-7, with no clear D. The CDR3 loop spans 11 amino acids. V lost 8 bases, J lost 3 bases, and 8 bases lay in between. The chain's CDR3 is CASGIHYEQYF. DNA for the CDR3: TGTGCCAGCGGTATTCACTACGAGCAGTACTTC.

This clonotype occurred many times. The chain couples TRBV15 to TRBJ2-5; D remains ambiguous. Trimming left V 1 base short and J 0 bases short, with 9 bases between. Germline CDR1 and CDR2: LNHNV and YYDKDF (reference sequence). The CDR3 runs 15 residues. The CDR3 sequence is CATSRGIGDQETQYF. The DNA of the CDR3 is TGTGCCACCAGCAGAGGGATCGGAGACCAAGAGACCCAGTACTTC.

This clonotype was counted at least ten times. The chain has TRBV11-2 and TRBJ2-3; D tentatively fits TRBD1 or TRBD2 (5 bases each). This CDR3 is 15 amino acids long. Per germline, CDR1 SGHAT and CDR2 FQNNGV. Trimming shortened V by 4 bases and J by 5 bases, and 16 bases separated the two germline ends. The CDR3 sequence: CASSSPGTKGDTQYF. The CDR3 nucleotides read TGTGCCAGCAGCTCACCGGGGACCAAGGGAGATACGCAGTATTTT.

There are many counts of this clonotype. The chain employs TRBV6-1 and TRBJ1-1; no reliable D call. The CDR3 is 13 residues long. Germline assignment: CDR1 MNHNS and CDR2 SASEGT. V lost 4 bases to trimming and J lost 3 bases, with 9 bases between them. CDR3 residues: CASSVRTDTEAFF. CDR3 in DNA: TGTGCCAGCAGTGTCCGGACCGACACTGAAGCTTTCTTT.